This T cell receptor (beta chain) was observed in a study of blood T cell repertoires in COVID-19. In the study's own analysis: Amplification from reference gene primers served as the basis for estimated nucleated cell counts. The data were produced by immunoSEQ multiplex PCR, yet TCRdb's version contains in-frame clones alone and is incomplete. Clonal size and the V and J genes are those of that table, whereas D and trimming came from the DNA. The table shows about 250,000 clones, with 85% to 90% occurring only once. The age range of participants was about 18 to 95 years, with residence in about two dozen US areas. What the recovered Cohort 3 donors had was two negative PCRs, clearance, or symptom resolution. The CDR3 extends over 17 amino acids. Per the germline V gene, CDR1 is LNHNV and CDR2 is YYDKDF (reference sequence). The J segment lost 6 bases and the V segment lost 0 bases, leaving 9 bases of the junction unmatched.

The chain employs TRBV15 and TRBJ2-1; 9 bases are a match to TRBD2. Specimen: PBMCs or T cells enriched from blood (not recorded which). The sequence derives from a man in his forties who had recovered from COVID-19. For the CDR3, the DNA is TGTGCCACCAGCAGAGATAGGGCGGGAGGGCCTTCCAATGAGCAGTTCTTC. Translated, it gives CATSRDRAGGPSNEQFF.